Described below is a single TCR beta chain sequence and its context. This sample is part of a study of blood T cell repertoires in COVID-19. V was trimmed by 6 bases and J by 6 bases, leaving 11 bases between them. The germline V gene has CDR1 LGHNT and CDR2 FRNRAP. CDR3 size: 13 residues. Sequencing was performed with immunoSEQ multiplex PCR; in TCRdb, only in-frame clones are kept and a portion is missing. The data hold 95,000 to 110,000 clones, with about nine tenths observed a single time. The receptor's source is a man aged 50-60 years with acute or convalescent COVID-19. The chain couples TRBV12-5 to TRBJ2-2; D possibly corresponds to TRBD2 (6 bases). The material sequenced was peripheral blood. The DNA for the CDR3 is TGTGCTAGTGGGGGACTGGACGCCGGGGAGCTGTTTTTT. Amino acids: CASGGLDAGELFF.